This T cell receptor beta chain is from a study of T cell changes during pregnancy in multiple sclerosis. The junction had 7 bases not matched to a gene; V was cut back by 4 bases and J by 1 base. The CDR3 sequence is 16 residues long. Germline V CDR1 and CDR2: LGHNA, YSLEER. Sequencing was performed with immunoSEQ multiplex PCR; in TCRdb, only in-frame clones are kept and a portion is missing. Here the sample spans approximately 59,000 clones, 90% to 95% being singletons. V usage is TRBV4-3 and J usage is TRBJ1-2; 9 positions match TRBD1. The starting material was peripheral blood, obtained in the third trimester of pregnancy. This TCR derives from a female donor in good health, enrolled as a control in a pregnancy study. CDR3 amino acids: CASSRTPGQGNYGYTF. The CDR3 DNA reads TGCGCCAGCAGCCGGACTCCGGGACAGGGTAACTATGGCTACACCTTC.